Listed here are 13 T cell receptor beta chains from one sample, sequenced in a study of blood T cells in healthy people across ages. With a J-beta primer mix and a sample-barcoded 5' primer, a second PCR ran about 6 to 11 cycles. TCRdb reprocessed the 5' RACE reads via MiXCR and lists one record per CDR3 protein. This sample has approximately 800,000 distinct CDR3 sequences, with about 62% found just once. The sequenced sample consisted of blood. The receptors originated from a man under 40 in good health.

This clonotype has more than one count but fewer than ten. CDR3 sequence: CASSESGEGRKLFF. CDR3 DNA: TGTGCCAGCAGTGAATCGGGCGAAGGGAGGAAACTGTTTTTT. This chain joins TRBV25-1 and TRBJ1-4, with D uncertain. This CDR3 spans 14 amino acids. V was clipped by 1 base and J by 11 bases, with 14 bases between them. Germline V gene data show CDR1 as MGHDK and CDR2 as SYGVNS.

This rearrangement joins TRBV7-6 to TRBJ1-2; D ambiguous. This CDR3 comprises 16 residues. Looked up from germline, CDR1 is SGHVS and CDR2 is FNYEAQ. V shed 5 bases and J shed 6 bases, with 22 bases lying between them. The CDR3 sequence is CASSPWTLGAWDGYTF. CDR3 sequence (DNA): TGTGCCAGCAGCCCTTGGACGCTTGGTGCATGGGATGGCTACACCTTC. Full variable domain (outside the CDR3, taken from reference TRBV7-6 and TRBJ1-2): GAGVSQSPRYKVTKRGQDVALRCDPISGHVSLYWYRQALGQGPEFLTYFNYEAQQDKSGLPNDRFSAERPEGSISTLTIQRTEQRDSAMYRCASSPWTLGAWDGYTFGSGTRLTVV.

This rearrangement joins TRBV2 to TRBJ2-1, with TRBD2 as a possible D gene (5 bases). This CDR3 contains 13 residues. V shed 7 bases and J shed 4 bases, with 11 bases lying between them. Looked up from germline, CDR1 is SNHLY and CDR2 is FYNNEI. CDR3 in amino acids: CASISDSYNEQFF. CDR3 nucleotide sequence: TGTGCCAGCATTAGCGACTCTTACAATGAGCAGTTCTTC.

The chain is built from TRBV24-1 and TRBJ2-1; D perhaps matches TRBD1 (5 bases). CDR3 length: 15 residues. The V and J ends lost 0 bases and 5 bases respectively, with 10 bases between them. Looked up from germline, CDR1 is KGHDR and CDR2 is SFDVKD. The CDR3 region is CATSDLARDDNEQFF. As DNA, the CDR3 is TGTGCCACCAGTGATTTGGCCAGGGATGACAATGAGCAGTTCTTC.

CDR3 sequence (DNA): TGTGCCAGCAGTGAAAGGCTAGGCTCCTACGAGCAGTACTTC. This codes for CASSERLGSYEQYF. V and J are TRBV2 and TRBJ2-7; D is undetermined. The length of the CDR3 is 14 residues. CDR1 and CDR2 from the germline V gene are SNHLY and FYNNEI. Between the trimmed V and J ends, which lost 2 bases and 0 bases, there was a span of 8 bases.

The chain links TRBV4-2 to TRBJ2-7; D might be TRBD1 or TRBD2, each matching 5 bases. Deletions cut 2 bases from V and 7 bases from J, with 27 bases between. The V gene's germline CDR1 is LGHNA and CDR2 YNFKEQ. The length of the CDR3 is 18 residues. In DNA form, the CDR3 reads TGTGCCAGCAGCCAACAATCGACAGCAGCTAGCTCCTACAATGAGCAGTACTTC. Its protein product is CASSQQSTAASSYNEQYF.

On this clonotype: An end of the junction differs from the germline gene, which may be a read error. This sequence joins TRBV20-1 and TRBJ2-7; the D gene is possibly TRBD2 (5 bases). Germline V gene data show CDR1 as DFQATT and CDR2 as SNEGSKA (reference sequence). The CDR3 contains 15 residues. As DNA, the CDR3 is TGCAGTGCCAGAGGGTACTCCACCGTCACCTACGAGCAGTACTTC. Protein product: CSARGYSTVTYEQYF.

The J gene is TRBJ2-7, the V gene TRBV14; the match to TRBD2 covers 7 bases. Germline assignment: CDR1 SGHDN and CDR2 FVKESK. The J segment lost 4 bases and the V segment lost 1 base, leaving 7 bases of the junction unmatched. The CDR3 is 15 residues long. CDR3: CASSQVGRVEYEQYF. The CDR3 bases are TGTGCCAGCAGCCAAGTTGGGAGGGTAGAGTACGAGCAGTACTTC.

The genes are TRBV12-3 or TRBV12-4 and TRBJ2-3; D may correspond to TRBD1 or TRBD2 (5 bases each). The ends were cut back, 7 bases at V and 1 base at J, with 15 bases in the middle. The CDR3 runs to 15 residues. The CDR3 sequence is CASNPRDGGTDTQYF. In DNA form, the CDR3 reads TGTGCCAGCAATCCCCGGGACGGGGGCACAGATACGCAGTATTTT.

This chain uses TRBV10-3 with TRBJ1-1, with 12 bases identical to TRBD1. Germline CDR1 ENHRY, CDR2 SYGVKD. This CDR3 comprises 15 residues. With 6 bases clipped from V and 2 bases from J, the junction kept 4 bases outside the gene matches. CDR3 coding DNA: TGTGCCATCAGAGGGACAGGGGGCTTTAACACTGAAGCTTTCTTT. Protein product: CAIRGTGGFNTEAFF.

As to this clonotype: One base away lies a much larger clone, so this may be a sequencing read error. The rearrangement uses TRBV3-1 and TRBJ2-3; D gene ambiguous. The V gene lost 3 bases and the J gene lost 5 bases, with 12 bases spanning the gap. The CDR3 spans 14 residues. Per the germline V gene, CDR1 is LGHDT and CDR2 is YNNKEL (reference sequence). CDR3 in amino acids: CASSQGPGIDTQYF. CDR3 bases: TGTGCCAGCAGCCAGGGCCCAGGCATAGATACGCAGTATTTT.

The chain recombines TRBV7-2 with TRBJ1-2; D might be TRBD1 (6 bases). The CDR3 is made up of 16 amino acids. V shed 4 bases and J shed 8 bases, with 23 bases lying between them. The germline CDR1 and CDR2 sequences are SGHTA and FQGNSA. CDR3 residues: CASSSRTVGGAGGYTF. The CDR3 DNA follows: TGTGCCAGCAGCTCTAGAACAGTGGGGGGCGCAGGGGGCTACACCTTC.

This clonotype showed up just once. The chain employs TRBV4-2 and TRBJ1-2, with TRBD1 matching 9 bases. Germline V CDR1 and CDR2: LGHNA, YNFKEQ. The CDR3 contains 14 residues. Trimming removed 2 bases from V and 7 bases from J; junction bases left unmatched: 5. The CDR3 DNA reads as TGTGCCAGCAGCCAACGGGACAGGGAAGCTGGCTACACCTTC. It yields the protein CASSQRDREAGYTF.